Only a few counts were recorded for the clone carrying this TCR beta chain. The antigen is undetermined. This sample was included in a study of radiotherapy plus CTLA-4 blockade in lung cancer. The overall study: Disease control was seen in approximately 30% of patients, objective responses in roughly 17%.

Trimming took off 0 bases at V and 2 bases at J, with 10 bases between the two ends. The CDR3 loop spans 15 amino acids. Germline CDR1 and CDR2: SGHRS and YFSETQ. Study results and caveats: Blood-borne expansion of tumor-derived TCR clones followed radiotherapy plus ipilimumab. Interferon-beta and early blood T cell clone dynamics reportedly predicted response best.

The table came from immunoSEQ multiplex PCR; TCRdb's copy has only in-frame clones and leaves some out. The top ten hold around 9.9% of the sample, which has some 37,000 clones, 55% to 75% seen once. The clonotype comes from a human donor with non-small cell lung cancer who had stable disease on radiotherapy plus ipilimumab. This chain uses TRBV5-1 with TRBJ2-3, with D maybe TRBD1 (5 bases). Specimen: peripheral blood, collected from a patient treated with radiotherapy plus ipilimumab. The CDR3 loop is CASSLGAGYTDTQYF. The DNA of the CDR3 is TGCGCCAGCAGCTTGGGGGCAGGGTACACAGATACGCAGTATTTT.